This TCR beta chain was sequenced during a study of regulatory T cells in long-lasting Graves disease. Whole-study findings and limits: Newly diagnosed patients had higher TCR diversity than persistent Graves' patients did. Public clonotype sharing was higher in persistent than newly diagnosed patients.

Trimming took off 7 bases at V and 0 bases at J, with 13 bases between the two ends. The germline gives CDR1 SNHLY, CDR2 FYNNEI. This CDR3 has 14 residues. Relying on iRepertoire HTBI primers and Arm-PCR of CDR3 regions, the team built TCR beta libraries. TCRdb ran MiXCR on the multiplex PCR reads and lists one entry per CDR3 protein. The data show 500,000 or so distinct CDR3 sequences, with more than 15% seen just once and about 25% held by the top ten. The table lists this clonotype with many counts. No antigen is known for it. Time point meaning: newly diagnosed GD, antithyroid drugs for less than 3 months. There was RNA extracted from PBMCs, and the TCR library was made from it. These data also featured in a second study, about T cells in Graves' hyperthyroidism and ophthalmopathy. From that study: First-round RT-PCR of the TCR CDR3 relied on the HTBI primer set. Blood also held most thyroid clonotypes expanded beyond 0.001.

This TCR came from a woman aged 40 to 65 with Graves disease. The chain recombines TRBV2 with TRBJ2-7; no definite D call. The sequencing here drew on peripheral blood mononuclear cells (PBMCs), taken at new diagnosis, from a patient treated with antithyroid drugs. CDR3 bases: TGTGCCAGCATCACGCGCAGACCCTCCTACGAGCAGTACTTC. Protein sequence: CASITRRPSYEQYF.